The 20 T cell receptor beta chains below were found in one sample sequenced in a study of blood T cell repertoires in COVID-19 (dated by TCRdb to about 2020). To prepare the library, the immunoSEQ multiplex PCR assay was applied. TCRdb stores this immuneACCESS table with in-frame sequences only. Part of the clones is absent; in the studies checked, under half of the shortfall reflects unresolved V genes, and no reason is known for the rest. The sample profile shows 150,000 or so clones; around 90% of them were found once. 5% of the sample is taken by the ten largest. Input material: peripheral blood. The receptor source for this set is a human donor in a cohort sampled during active COVID-19.

The chain carries TRBV28 and TRBJ1-5, with TRBD1 matching 9 bases. The germline V gene has CDR1 MDHEN and CDR2 SYDVKM. The CDR3 consists of 14 residues. Trimming cost V 6 bases and J 0 bases; bases outside gene matches: 0. The CDR3 sequence is CASRTGGSNQPQHF. The CDR3 nucleotides are TGTGCCAGCAGGACAGGGGGTAGCAATCAGCCCCAGCATTTT.

The chain joins TRBV10-1 to TRBJ2-6; a possible D gene is TRBD1 (6 bases). With 6 bases removed from V and 4 bases from J, the gap between germline ends came to 13 bases. CDR1 is WNHNN and CDR2 is SYGVQD in the germline V gene (reference sequence). CDR3 length: 15 amino acids. The CDR3 protein is CASSGTGKGANVLTF. For the CDR3, the DNA is TGCGCCAGCAGCGGTACAGGGAAAGGGGCCAACGTCCTGACTTTC.

The CDR3 DNA follows: TGTGCCAGCAGTTTCTTGCGCTACGAGCAGTACTTC. Protein: CASSFLRYEQYF. The chain is built from TRBV28 and TRBJ2-7; unclear D gene. Looked up from germline, CDR1 is MDHEN and CDR2 is SYDVKM. The CDR3 totals 12 residues. V lost 3 bases and J lost 3, with 6 bases in between.

This clone has only a few counts. V usage is TRBV6-5 and J usage is TRBJ1-1; possibly TRBD1 for D (6 bases). The germline V gene encodes CDR1 MNHEY and CDR2 SVGAGI. The CDR3 has 13 amino acids. V was trimmed by 2 bases and J by 11 bases, leaving 15 bases between them. Written as DNA, the CDR3 is TGTGCCAGCAGTTACATTCGGGACACTGGGGCTTTCTTT. It codes for CASSYIRDTGAFF.

The V call is TRBV5-1, the J call TRBJ2-7; a weak D match, TRBD1 (6 bases). In germline, CDR1 is SGHRS, CDR2 YFSETQ. Trimming left V 4 bases short and J 0 bases short, with 11 bases between. The CDR3 has 14 residues. CDR3 bases: TGCGCCAGCAGCAGCTTGGACAGCTCCTACGAGCAGTACTTC. The encoded protein is CASSSLDSSYEQYF.

This clone was seen a few times. V is TRBV11-2 and J is TRBJ2-7; 7 nucleotides match TRBD1. V dropped 6 bases and J dropped 0; count of bases not matched to a gene: 5. Germline V gives CDR1 SGHAT, CDR2 FQNNGV. The CDR3 is 14 residues long. CDR3 in DNA: TGTGCCAGCAGTTCTCGGGACAGCTCCTACGAGCAGTACTTC. It specifies CASSSRDSSYEQYF.

The rearrangement links TRBV12-3 or TRBV12-4 to TRBJ2-2; TRBD2 aligns across 8 bases. V lost 7 bases and J lost 11; bases outside the gene matches: 9. The CDR3 has 13 amino acids. The CDR3 DNA sequence: TGTGCCAGCATATCATTGGCGGGAGGAGAGCTGTTTTTT. It encodes CASISLAGGELFF.

The table lists this clone with a few counts. The rearrangement joins TRBV29-1 to TRBJ1-1, with D tentatively TRBD1 (6 bases). The germline V and J ends were trimmed by 7 bases and 3 bases, with 12 bases remaining between them. Germline CDR1 SQVTM, CDR2 ANQGSEA. There are 12 residues in the CDR3. In nucleotides, the CDR3 is TGCAGCGGAGGACAGCCCGACACTGAAGCTTTCTTT. It is translated as CSGGQPDTEAFF.

V and J are TRBV28 and TRBJ2-5, with a possible D match to TRBD1 (6 bases). The CDR3 contains 15 residues. Looked up from germline, CDR1 is MDHEN and CDR2 is SYDVKM. Trimming took off 3 bases at V and 0 bases at J, with 11 bases between the two ends. The CDR3 loop reads CASSLDTGYQETQYF. CDR3 nucleotide sequence: TGTGCCAGCAGTTTGGATACAGGGTACCAAGAGACCCAGTACTTC.

The chain is built from TRBV27 and TRBJ1-1, with a tentative D call TRBD1 (5 bases). This CDR3 spans 16 amino acids. Per the germline V gene, CDR1 is MNHEY and CDR2 is SMNVEV (reference sequence). Between the trimmed V and J ends, which lost 2 bases and 0 bases, there was a span of 13 bases. The CDR3 sequence: CASSLGAYDVNTEAFF. As DNA, the CDR3 is TGTGCCAGCAGTTTAGGGGCTTACGATGTGAACACTGAAGCTTTCTTT.

The chain combines TRBV3-1 (or the pseudogene TRBV3-2) with TRBJ2-7; D may be TRBD1 (6 bases). CDR1 is LGHDT and CDR2 is YNNKEL in the germline V gene (reference sequence). The CDR3 length is 15 residues. Trimming stripped 1 base from V and 0 bases from J, with 10 bases between. The CDR3 sequence: CASSQAGAHSYEQYF. The CDR3 nucleotides are TGTGCCAGCAGCCAAGCAGGGGCCCACTCCTACGAGCAGTACTTC.

The chain employs TRBV30 and TRBJ2-7, with 11 bases identical to TRBD2. After removal of 4 bases from V and 1 base from J, the junction contained 6 bases not matched to a gene. CDR1 and CDR2 from the germline V gene are GTSNPN and SVGIG (reference sequence). The CDR3 length is 15 residues. CDR3 region: CAWNLGTSGSYEQYF. The CDR3 coding sequence is TGTGCCTGGAACTTGGGGACTAGCGGATCCTACGAGCAGTACTTC.

The V call is TRBV7-9, the J call TRBJ2-7; 9 nucleotides agree with TRBD1. The germline CDR1 and CDR2 sequences are SEHNR and FQNEAQ (reference sequence). V trimming: 3 bases; J trimming: 3 bases; junction bases outside the gene matches: 12. The CDR3 contains 17 residues. As DNA, the CDR3 is TGTGCCAGCAGCTTGCTACGGACAGGGGATAATGTCTACGAGCAGTACTTC. As protein: CASSLLRTGDNVYEQYF.

The genes are TRBV3-1 (or the pseudogene TRBV3-2) and TRBJ1-2; D may be TRBD1 (6 bases). Germline V gives CDR1 LGHDT, CDR2 YNNKEL (reference sequence). The CDR3 covers 15 residues. Trimming took 1 base from V and 2 from J, leaving 11 bases between them. The CDR3 region is CASSQGPTGNYGYTF. In nucleotides, the CDR3 is TGTGCCAGCAGCCAAGGCCCTACAGGGAACTATGGCTACACCTTC.

This clone was observed a few times. This CDR3 reads CASMTGTRMNTEAFF. As DNA, the CDR3 is TGCGCCAGCATGACAGGAACTCGTATGAACACTGAAGCTTTCTTT. V and J are TRBV23-1 and TRBJ1-1; a possible D gene is TRBD1 (6 bases). TRBV23-1 is an ORF, with its function uncertain. Trimming cost V 7 bases and J 0 bases, with 15 bases left between them. The CDR3 contains 15 residues.

This chain joins TRBV6-2 or TRBV6-3 and TRBJ1-6; 7 bases align to TRBD1. The CDR3 covers 14 residues. Germline CDR1 and CDR2: MNHEY and SVGEGT. The junction had 9 bases not matched to a gene; V was cut back by 5 bases and J by 11 bases. Here the CDR3 DNA reads TGTGCCAGCAGTCTTACAGGGGACAACGCACCCCTCCACTTT. Protein product: CASSLTGDNAPLHF.

V and J are TRBV7-9 and TRBJ2-5, with D unclear. The CDR3 contains 15 residues. The V and J ends lost 3 bases and 1 base respectively, with 12 bases between them. The germline gives CDR1 SEHNR, CDR2 FQNEAQ (reference sequence). The CDR3 is CASSLPGGSQETQYF. The DNA of the CDR3 is TGTGCCAGCAGCTTGCCAGGTGGCTCCCAAGAGACCCAGTACTTC.

In its sample, this clone was seen once. The chain combines TRBV2 with TRBJ1-2, with 7 bases fitting TRBD1. There are 18 residues in the CDR3. V trimming: 7 bases; J trimming: 0 bases; junction bases outside the gene matches: 17. Germline V lookup: CDR1 SNHLY, CDR2 FYNNEI. The CDR3 here is CASKGQPTFIHPNYGYTF. CDR3 in DNA: TGTGCCAGCAAGGGACAGCCGACCTTTATCCACCCTAACTATGGCTACACCTTC.

The rearrangement links TRBV4-1 to TRBJ1-4; unclear D gene. This CDR3 contains 15 residues. The germline gives CDR1 MGHRA, CDR2 YSYEKL. V lost 4 bases and J 8 bases, leaving 17 bases between the germline ends. CDR3 sequence reads: CASSLRQAYGEKLFF. CDR3 DNA: TGCGCCAGCAGCCTTCGACAAGCTTATGGGGAAAAACTGTTTTTT.

The chain carries TRBV29-1 and TRBJ1-2, with TRBD1 matching 7 bases. The junction had 3 bases not matched to a gene; V was cut back by 6 bases and J by 5 bases. There are 11 residues in the CDR3. CDR1 SQVTM and CDR2 ANQGSEA come from the germline V gene. CDR3 sequence (DNA): TGCAGCGTCGGACAGGATTATGGCTACACCTTC. Its protein is CSVGQDYGYTF.